This T cell receptor beta chain was sequenced for a study of cytomegalovirus exposure and HLA in healthy donors. Findings and limits, study-wide: Cytomegalovirus-associated TCR beta chains were listed, numbering some 180. Reported results showed that the classifier diagnosed cytomegalovirus status with high specificity and sensitivity. Confirmation in vitro established that a few CMV-associated chains were specific for CMV antigens.

TCRdb's copy holds only in-frame clones and misses some; the assay was immunoSEQ multiplex PCR. This sample has about 160,000 clones; around 92% occur once, and the top ten carry 4.2%. Comments on this clone: Its antigen is unknown.

The study drew the donors from its approximately 110-subject validation cohort, separate from the approximately 670-subject first cohort. The clonotype was recovered from a man between 18 and 35 years old in good health and CMV-seropositive. The sample comprised PBMCs.

The CDR3 spells CASSTGLAGGPHEQFF. CDR3 nucleotides: TGTGCCAGCAGTACCGGACTAGCGGGAGGGCCCCATGAGCAGTTCTTC. This chain links TRBV27 with TRBJ2-1; TRBD2 aligns across 15 bases. The CDR3 covers 16 residues. CDR1 is MNHEY, CDR2 SMNVEV, per germline (reference sequence). The V and J ends lost 5 bases and 8 bases, in that order; junction bases with no gene match: 7.